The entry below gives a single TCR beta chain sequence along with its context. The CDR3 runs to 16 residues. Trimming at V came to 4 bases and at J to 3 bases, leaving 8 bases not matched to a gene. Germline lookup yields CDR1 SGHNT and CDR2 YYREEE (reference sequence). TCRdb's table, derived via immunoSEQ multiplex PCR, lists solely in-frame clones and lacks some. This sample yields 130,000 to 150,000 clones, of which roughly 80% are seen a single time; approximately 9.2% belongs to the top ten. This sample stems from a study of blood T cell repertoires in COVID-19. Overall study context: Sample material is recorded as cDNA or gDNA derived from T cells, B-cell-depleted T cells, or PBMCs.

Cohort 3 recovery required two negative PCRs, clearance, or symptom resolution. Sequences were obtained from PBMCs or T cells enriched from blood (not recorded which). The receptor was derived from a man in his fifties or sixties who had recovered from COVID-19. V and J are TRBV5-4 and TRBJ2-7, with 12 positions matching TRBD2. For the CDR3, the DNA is TGTGCCAGCAGCCCCCGGACTAGCGGGAATTTCTACGAGCAGTACTTC. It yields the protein CASSPRTSGNFYEQYF.